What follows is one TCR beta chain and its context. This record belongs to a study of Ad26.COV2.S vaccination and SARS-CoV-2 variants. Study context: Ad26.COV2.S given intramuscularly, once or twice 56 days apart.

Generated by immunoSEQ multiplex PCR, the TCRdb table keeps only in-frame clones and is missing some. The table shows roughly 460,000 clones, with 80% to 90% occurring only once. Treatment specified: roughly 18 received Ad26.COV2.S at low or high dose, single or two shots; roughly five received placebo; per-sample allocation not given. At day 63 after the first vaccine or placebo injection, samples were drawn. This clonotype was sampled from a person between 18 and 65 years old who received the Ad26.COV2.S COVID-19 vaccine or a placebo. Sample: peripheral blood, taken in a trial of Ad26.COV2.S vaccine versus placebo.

The CDR3 sequence is CASSSNSYGYTF. The CDR3 region has the DNA TGTGCCAGCAGCTCGAATAGCTATGGCTACACCTTC. The chain couples TRBV5-4 to TRBJ1-2; D gene unclear. CDR1 is SGHNT and CDR2 is YYREEE in the germline V gene (reference sequence). CDR3 length: 12 amino acids. V lost 3 bases and J 4 bases, leaving 7 bases between the germline ends.